This T cell receptor (beta chain) was obtained from a study of CD8 T cells in Susac syndrome. An input of about 0.45 to 1 ug of RNA was subjected to reverse transcription using random hexamers. TCRdb reanalysed the immunoSEQ multiplex PCR reads using MiXCR and keeps one entry per CDR3 protein. The table shows about 300,000 distinct CDR3 sequences, with approximately 85% occurring only once. V shed 9 bases and J shed 0 bases, with 14 bases lying between them. CDR1 LNHNV and CDR2 YYDKDF come from the germline V gene (reference sequence). The CDR3 is 14 residues long. The sequenced sample consisted of CD8+ T cells from PBMCs. This receptor was taken from a human donor with multiple sclerosis. V and J are TRBV15 and TRBJ1-1, with D possibly matching TRBD1 (6 bases). This CDR3 is CATGEDRLNTEAFF. The CDR3 region has the DNA TGTGCCACTGGTGAAGACAGGCTGAACACTGAAGCTTTCTTT.